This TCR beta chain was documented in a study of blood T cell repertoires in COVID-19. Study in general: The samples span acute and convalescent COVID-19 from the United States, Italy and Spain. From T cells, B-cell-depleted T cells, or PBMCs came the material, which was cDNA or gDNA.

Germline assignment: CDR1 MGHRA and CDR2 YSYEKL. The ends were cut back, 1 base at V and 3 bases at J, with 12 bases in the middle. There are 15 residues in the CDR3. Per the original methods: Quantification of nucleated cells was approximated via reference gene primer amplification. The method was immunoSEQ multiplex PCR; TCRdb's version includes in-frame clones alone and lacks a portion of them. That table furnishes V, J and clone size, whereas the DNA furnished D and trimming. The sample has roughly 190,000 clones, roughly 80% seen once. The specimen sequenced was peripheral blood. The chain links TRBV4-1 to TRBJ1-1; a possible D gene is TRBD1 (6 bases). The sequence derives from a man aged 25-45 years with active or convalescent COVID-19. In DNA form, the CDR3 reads TGCGCCAGCAGCCAAGCCGGACAGTTGGACACTGAAGCTTTCTTT. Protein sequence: CASSQAGQLDTEAFF.